This T cell receptor beta chain was observed in a study of shared clonotypes between healthy human individuals (dated by TCRdb to 2019 to 2021). For the wider study: A few men and two women, aged 18 to 49 years, made up the cohort. For each donor, CD4 naive and CD4 memory were each run on three plates, CD8 naive on two plates, and CD8 memory on one plate. To estimate repertoire size and how much clonotypes are shared between individuals, the study performed deep sequencing of blood TCR repertoires from a few healthy adults. To increase sequencing depth and limit assay-specific biases, different laboratories used diverse techniques to prepare libraries and sequence TCR repertoires. Each donor's leukapheresis produced roughly between roughly 0.85 and 9.5 billion PBMCs. Here is what the overall study found, with its caveats: Sampling was limited to blood, and TCR repertoires in tissue likely differ from TCR repertoires in blood. Compared with non-shared clonotypes, clonotypes shared by all four sorted-subset donors had higher generation probabilities. The genetic and exposure-history diversity represented was limited by the small number of donors. Rarefaction of sorted-subset datasets indicated incomplete sequencing despite the large sequencing depth. Based on pairwise subsampling, the degree of clonotype sharing among donors was expected to be affected by sequencing depth. Estimated clonotype richness was generally larger for naive than for memory subsets. About 5% of naive CD4, 3% to 4% of naive CD8, approximately 2.2% of memory CD4, and around 0.4% of memory CD8 clonotypes were shared across a few donors.

The donors were healthy, HIV-negative adults who had no recently reported acute infections or vaccinations. Every donor was a Caucasian adult living in Nashville, Tennessee, USA. CD4+ T cells were enriched by magnetic negative selection, after which naive cells were positively selected on CD45RA and the negative fraction was taken as the memory subset. Blood was obtained by leukapheresis, after which PBMCs were separated by Ficoll-Histopaque density gradient centrifugation and cryopreserved in liquid nitrogen vapor phase. Analytical flow cytometry was used to check the purity and quantity of every magnetically sorted T cell population. Each sorted fraction had its genomic DNA isolated and then quantified by UV absorbance on a Nanodrop 2000c. TCR CDR3 regions were amplified from genomic DNA by multiplex PCR using the deep immunoSEQ assay. Genomic DNA extracted from each cell subset was distributed evenly over all wells of several immunoSEQ 96-well plates, and each plate served as one replicate. For sorted subsets, 150 to 250 ng of genomic DNA, equivalent to 30,000 or so T cell genomes, went into each replicate PCR. Purified libraries were quantified with a Qubit 3.0 fluorometer, sized on a Bioanalyzer 2100, and re-quantified with the KAPA Library Quantification kit. Every immunoSEQ 96-well plate was sequenced on a dedicated single-read 150-cycle Illumina NextSeq 550 flow cell. Per the source publication's procedure: Because the immunoSEQ output included only junctional sequences and no quality scores, the filtering could not be the same as the filtering used for full-length reads. Sequences were annotated with PyIR, a Python wrapper for IgBLAST v1.9, and V/J genes and CDR3 were assigned using IMGT germline references. Any read was removed if the V/J assignment was weak (E-value above 1e-6), the CDR3 was missing, or the read contained stop codons, out-of-frame junctions, or ambiguous translated residues. A V3J clonotype was defined by an identical inferred V gene, J gene, and CDR3 amino acid sequence. To compute the percentage overlap between repertoires, the number of shared unique clonotypes was divided by the size of the smaller repertoire. Three approaches were used to assess repertoire richness: RTK rarefaction, the Chao1 estimator, and Recon v2.1 estimates of unobserved clonotypes. Generation probabilities were computed with OLGA for all TCRbeta clonotypes obtained by the gDNA method from a few donors. The clones in this table, taken by TCRdb from immuneACCESS, are in-frame only. Not every clone is retained; where verified, under half of the shortfall comes from an unresolved V gene, and the cause of the rest is unknown. V and J calls and clone size are those listed in that table; D and trimming were worked out from the DNA. The sample table records around 2.3 million clones; under 97% of these occur just once. The ten largest account for approximately 0.13% of the sample.

In regard to this clone: Its target antigen remains unknown. No base quality values were provided; no much bigger clone lies one nucleotide off. Different DNA sequences within this sample yield the same CDR3.

This clonotype was obtained from a man aged 18 to 30 in good health. The specimen sequenced was naive CD4+ T cells sorted from blood. The cell subset or site label on this specimen signifies: CD45RA+ positively selected.

The DNA is as follows: TGTGCCTGGAGCCCAAACGAAAAACTGTTTTTT. This translates into CAWSPNEKLFF. The rearranged chain carries TRBV30 and TRBJ1-4, with the D gene not confidently named. The CDR3 has 11 amino acids, counting the end cysteine and phenylalanine. Only the CDR3 DNA is retained, 33 bases long and in frame from the first base. V drops 3 bases and J drops 8 bases, leaving 7 bases in between. The germline V gene (reference sequence) sets CDR1 to GTSNPN and CDR2 to SVGIG. With the portions outside the CDR3 filled from the reference TRBV30 and TRBJ1-4 genes, the complete variable region becomes SQTIHQWPATLVQPVGSPLSLECTVEGTSNPNLYWYRQAAGRGLQLLFYSVGIGQISSEVPQNLSASRPQDRQFILSSKKLLLSDSGFYLCAWSPNEKLFFGSGTQLSVL.